Relative to its sample, the clone carrying this T cell receptor (beta chain) is medium-sized. Measured with immunoSEQ multiplex PCR; TCRdb has only the in-frame clones, and not every one. The table records under 4,000 clones, around 20% of them present only once. Germline-derived CDR1 and CDR2 are MNHGY and SAAAGT. The CDR3 has 13 amino acids. V shed 7 bases and J shed 4 bases, with 11 bases lying between them. The data were obtained in a study of sequential checkpoint blockade in melanoma. The treatment denotes: randomized to nivolumab then ipilimumab (arm A) or the reverse (arm B). This TCR came from a human donor with melanoma. This chain uses TRBV6-8 with TRBJ1-3, with D uncertain. The specimen comprised tumor tissue (inferred from file names), sampled from a patient given nivolumab and ipilimumab in sequence. The CDR3: CASTLGLGNTIYF. The CDR3 DNA follows: TGTGCCAGCACCTTAGGGCTAGGAAACACCATATATTTT.